Here is one T cell receptor (beta chain) with its context. Looked up from germline, CDR1 is SGHTA and CDR2 is FQGTGA. V was pared by 2 bases and J by 4 bases, with 17 bases between. The CDR3 is 16 residues long. Sequencing was performed with immunoSEQ multiplex PCR; in TCRdb, only in-frame clones are kept and a portion is missing. The sample carries fewer than 75,000 clones, more than 90% recorded once. This sample is part of a study of T cell changes during pregnancy in multiple sclerosis. The genes are TRBV7-3 and TRBJ1-1; unclear D gene. The starting material was peripheral blood, obtained in the first trimester of pregnancy. The receptor comes from a female donor with multiple sclerosis, enrolled in a pregnancy study. DNA of the CDR3: TGTGCCAGCAGCTTAGGCCCTGATGGGAGCTCCACTGAAGCTTTCTTT. Protein sequence: CASSLGPDGSSTEAFF.